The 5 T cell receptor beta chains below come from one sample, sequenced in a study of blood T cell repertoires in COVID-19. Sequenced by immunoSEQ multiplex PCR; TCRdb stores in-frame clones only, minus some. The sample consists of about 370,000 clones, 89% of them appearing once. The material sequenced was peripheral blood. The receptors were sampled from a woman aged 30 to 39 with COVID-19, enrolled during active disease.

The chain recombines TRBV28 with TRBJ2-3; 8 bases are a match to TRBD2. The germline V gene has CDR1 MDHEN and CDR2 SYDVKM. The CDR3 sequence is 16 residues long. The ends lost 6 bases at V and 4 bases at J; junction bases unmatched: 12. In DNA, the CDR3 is TGTGCCAGCAGCACCTGGAGCGGGGGAATCGCAGATACGCAGTATTTT. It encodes CASSTWSGGIADTQYF.

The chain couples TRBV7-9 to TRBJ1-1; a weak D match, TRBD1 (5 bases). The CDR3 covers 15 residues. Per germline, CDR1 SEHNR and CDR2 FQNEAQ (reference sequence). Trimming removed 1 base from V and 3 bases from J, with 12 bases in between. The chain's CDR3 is CASSLGGGADTEAFF. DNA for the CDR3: TGTGCCAGCAGCTTAGGCGGAGGGGCCGACACTGAAGCTTTCTTT.

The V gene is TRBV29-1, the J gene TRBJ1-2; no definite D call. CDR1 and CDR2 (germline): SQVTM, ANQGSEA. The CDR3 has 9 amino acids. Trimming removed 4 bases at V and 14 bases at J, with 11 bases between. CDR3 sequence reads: CSVASAETF. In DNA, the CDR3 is TGCAGCGTTGCCAGTGCCGAAACCTTC. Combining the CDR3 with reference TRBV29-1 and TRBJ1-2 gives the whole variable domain SAVISQKPSRDICQRGTSLTIQCQVDSQVTMMFWYRQQPGQSLTLIATANQGSEATYESGFVIDKFPISRPNLTFSTLTVSNMSPEDSSIYLCSVASAETFGSGTRLTVV.

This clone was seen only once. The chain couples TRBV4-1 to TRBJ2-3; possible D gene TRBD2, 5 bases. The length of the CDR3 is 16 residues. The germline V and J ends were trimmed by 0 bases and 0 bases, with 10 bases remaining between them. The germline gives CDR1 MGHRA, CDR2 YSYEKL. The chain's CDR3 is CASSQEGRGSTDTQYF. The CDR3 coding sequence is TGCGCCAGCAGCCAAGAGGGCAGAGGGAGCACAGATACGCAGTATTTT.

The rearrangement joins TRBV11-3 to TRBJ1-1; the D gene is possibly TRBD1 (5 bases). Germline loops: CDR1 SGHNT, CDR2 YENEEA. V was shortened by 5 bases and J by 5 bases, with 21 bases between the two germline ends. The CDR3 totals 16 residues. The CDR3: CASSHSWGATGTEAFF. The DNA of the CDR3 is TGTGCCAGCAGCCATAGTTGGGGCGCTACTGGGACTGAAGCTTTCTTT. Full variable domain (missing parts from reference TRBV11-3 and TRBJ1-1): EAGVVQSPRYKIIEKKQPVAFWCNPISGHNTLYWYLQNLGQGPELLIRYENEEAVDDSQLPKDRFSAERLKGVDSTLKIQPAELGDSAVYLCASSHSWGATGTEAFFGQGTRLTVV.